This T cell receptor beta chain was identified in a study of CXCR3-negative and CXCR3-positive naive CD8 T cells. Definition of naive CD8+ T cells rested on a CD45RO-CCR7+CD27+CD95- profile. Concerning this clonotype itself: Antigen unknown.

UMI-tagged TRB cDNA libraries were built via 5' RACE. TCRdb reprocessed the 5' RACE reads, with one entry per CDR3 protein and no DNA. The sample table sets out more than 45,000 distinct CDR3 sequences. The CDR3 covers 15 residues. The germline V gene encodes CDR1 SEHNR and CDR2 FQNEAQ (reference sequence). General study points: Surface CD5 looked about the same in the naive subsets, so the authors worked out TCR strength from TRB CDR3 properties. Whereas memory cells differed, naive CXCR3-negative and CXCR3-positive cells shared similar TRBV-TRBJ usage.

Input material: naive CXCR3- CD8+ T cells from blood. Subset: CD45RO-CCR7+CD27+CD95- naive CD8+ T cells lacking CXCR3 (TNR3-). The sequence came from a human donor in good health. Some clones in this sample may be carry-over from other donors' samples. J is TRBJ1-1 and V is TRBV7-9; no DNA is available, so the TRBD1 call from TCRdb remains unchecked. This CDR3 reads CASSPVTGFASEAFF.